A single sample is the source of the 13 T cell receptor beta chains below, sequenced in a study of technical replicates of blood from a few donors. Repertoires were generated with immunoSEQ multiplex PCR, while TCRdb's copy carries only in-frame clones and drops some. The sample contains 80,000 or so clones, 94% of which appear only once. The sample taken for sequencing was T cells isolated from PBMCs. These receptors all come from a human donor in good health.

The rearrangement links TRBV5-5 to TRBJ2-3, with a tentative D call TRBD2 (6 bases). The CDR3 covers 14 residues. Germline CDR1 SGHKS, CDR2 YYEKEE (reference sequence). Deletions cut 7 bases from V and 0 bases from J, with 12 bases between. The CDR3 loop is CASGGGTSTDTQYF. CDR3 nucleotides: TGTGCCAGCGGTGGCGGGACCAGCACAGATACGCAGTATTTT.

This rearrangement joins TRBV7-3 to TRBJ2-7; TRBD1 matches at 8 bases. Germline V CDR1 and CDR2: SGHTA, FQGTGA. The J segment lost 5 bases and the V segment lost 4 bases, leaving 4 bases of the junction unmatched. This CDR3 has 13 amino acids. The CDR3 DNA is TGTGCCAGCAGCTCGTGGACAGGGAACGAGCAGTACTTC. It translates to CASSSWTGNEQYF.

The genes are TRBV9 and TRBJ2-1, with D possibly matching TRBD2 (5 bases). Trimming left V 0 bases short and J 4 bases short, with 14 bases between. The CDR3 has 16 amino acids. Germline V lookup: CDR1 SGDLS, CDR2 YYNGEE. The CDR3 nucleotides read TGTGCCAGCAGCGTAGGATCCAGCGGCACTTACAATGAGCAGTTCTTC. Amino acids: CASSVGSSGTYNEQFF.

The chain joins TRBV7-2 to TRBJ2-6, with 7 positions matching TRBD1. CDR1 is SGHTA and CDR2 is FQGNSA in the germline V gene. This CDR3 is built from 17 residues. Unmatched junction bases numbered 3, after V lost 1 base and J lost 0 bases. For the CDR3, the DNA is TGTGCCAGCAGCTTAGGGACAGGCTACTCTGGGGCCAACGTCCTGACTTTC. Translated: CASSLGTGYSGANVLTF.

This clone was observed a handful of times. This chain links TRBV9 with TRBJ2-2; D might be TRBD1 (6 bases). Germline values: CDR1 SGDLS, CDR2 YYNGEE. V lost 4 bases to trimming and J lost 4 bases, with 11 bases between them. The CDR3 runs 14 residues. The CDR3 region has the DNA TGTGCCAGCAGCCGGACAGTAAGCACCGGGGAGCTGTTTTTT. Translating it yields CASSRTVSTGELFF. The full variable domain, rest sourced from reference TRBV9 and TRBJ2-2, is DSGVTQTPKHLITATGQRVTLRCSPRSGDLSVYWYQQSLDQGLQFLIQYYNGEERAKGNILERFSAQQFPDLHSELNLSSLELGDSALYFCASSRTVSTGELFFGEGSRLTVL.

The CDR3 sequence: CASSFPLSINEQFF. The CDR3 DNA follows: TGTGCCAGCAGCTTCCCCCTCTCTATAAATGAGCAGTTCTTC. The gene calls are TRBV5-8 and TRBJ2-1; no definite D call. The germline V gene encodes CDR1 SGHTS and CDR2 YDEGEE. Deletions cut 2 bases from V and 7 bases from J, with 13 bases between. The CDR3 contains 14 residues.

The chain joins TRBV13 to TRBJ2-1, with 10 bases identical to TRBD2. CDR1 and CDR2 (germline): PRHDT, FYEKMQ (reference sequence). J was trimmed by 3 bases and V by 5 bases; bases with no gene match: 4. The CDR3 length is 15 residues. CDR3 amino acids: CASSTRTSGYNEQFF. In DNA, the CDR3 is TGTGCCAGCAGCACCCGGACTAGCGGCTACAATGAGCAGTTCTTC.

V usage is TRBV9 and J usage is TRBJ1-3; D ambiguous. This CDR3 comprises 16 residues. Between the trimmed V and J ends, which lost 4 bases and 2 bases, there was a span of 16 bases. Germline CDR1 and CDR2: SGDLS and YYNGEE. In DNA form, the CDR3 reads TGTGCCAGCAGCTCCGGACTGATTAAGGCTGGAAACACCATATATTTT. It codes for CASSSGLIKAGNTIYF.

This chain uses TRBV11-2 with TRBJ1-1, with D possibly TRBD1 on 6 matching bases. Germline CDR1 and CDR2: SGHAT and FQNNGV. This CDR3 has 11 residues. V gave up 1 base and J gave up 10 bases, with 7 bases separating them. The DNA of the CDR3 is TGTGCCAGCAGCTTAGCACAGGGAGCTTTCTTT. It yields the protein CASSLAQGAFF.

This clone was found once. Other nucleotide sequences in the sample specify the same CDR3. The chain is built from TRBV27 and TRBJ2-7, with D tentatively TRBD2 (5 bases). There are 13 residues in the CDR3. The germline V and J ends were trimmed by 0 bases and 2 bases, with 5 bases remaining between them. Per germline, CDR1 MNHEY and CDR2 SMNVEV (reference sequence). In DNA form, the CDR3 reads TGTGCCAGCAGTTTATCGAGGGCCTACGAGCAGTACTTC. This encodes CASSLSRAYEQYF.

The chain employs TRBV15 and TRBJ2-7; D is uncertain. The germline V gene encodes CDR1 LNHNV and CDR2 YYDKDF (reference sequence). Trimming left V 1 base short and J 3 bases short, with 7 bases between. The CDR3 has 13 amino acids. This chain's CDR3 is CATSRGHLYEQYF. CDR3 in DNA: TGTGCCACCAGCAGAGGACATCTCTACGAGCAGTACTTC. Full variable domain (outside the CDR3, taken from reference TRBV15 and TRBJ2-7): DAMVIQNPRYQVTQFGKPVTLSCSQTLNHNVMYWYQQKSSQAPKLLFHYYDKDFNNEADTPDNFQSRRPNTSFCFLDIRSPGLGDTAMYLCATSRGHLYEQYFGPGTRLTVT.

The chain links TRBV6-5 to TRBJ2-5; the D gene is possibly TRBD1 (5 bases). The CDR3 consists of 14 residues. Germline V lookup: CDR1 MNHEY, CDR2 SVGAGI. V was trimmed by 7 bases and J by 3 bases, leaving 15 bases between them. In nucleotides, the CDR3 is TGTGCCAGCACCGTTAATGACAGAGAAGAGACCCAGTACTTC. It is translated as CASTVNDREETQYF.

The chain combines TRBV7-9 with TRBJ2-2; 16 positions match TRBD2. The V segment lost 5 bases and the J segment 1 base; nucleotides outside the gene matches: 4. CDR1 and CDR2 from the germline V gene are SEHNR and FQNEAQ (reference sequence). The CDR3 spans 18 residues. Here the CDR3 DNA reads TGTGCCAGCAGCGGGACTAGCGGGAGGGTTTTGAACACCGGGGAGCTGTTTTTT. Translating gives CASSGTSGRVLNTGELFF.